The following is a T cell receptor (beta chain) sequence with its context. The antigen it recognizes is unknown. Nothing much larger sits one base from this clone, and base qualities are not available. The data derive from a study of sequential checkpoint blockade in melanoma (dated by TCRdb to between 2018 and 2021). Some background on the complete study: Using 1:1 randomization, the trial assigned patients either to first-line nivolumab followed by ipilimumab (arm A) or to ipilimumab followed by nivolumab (arm B). Both trial sequences were followed by maintenance nivolumab. Findings and caveats that apply to the study as a whole: The response-prediction model combining TCR metrics and mutation burden needs validation in larger, independent patient cohorts.

The immunoSEQ Assay was used to immunosequence TCRbeta CDR3 regions from genomic DNA. Genomic DNA was amplified by bias-controlled multiplex PCR before high-throughput sequencing. As for the authors' bioinformatics: To quantify the absolute abundance of each unique TCRbeta CDR3 region, the sequences were collapsed and filtered. Clonality, defined as 1 minus Pielou's evenness, was calculated using only productive rearrangements. A previously published method was used to identify clones with significantly greater frequencies in on-treatment samples than in baseline samples. The table comes from immuneACCESS by way of TCRdb, which keeps in-frame sequences with V and J called. Part of the clones is missing from these tables; in studies checked, under half for an unresolved V gene and the rest for unknown reasons. From that table come the V and J calls and clone size; the DNA was used to work out D and trimming. The sample table shows 13,000 or so clones, and approximately 72% are seen once. The ten biggest clones cover about 32% of the sample.

Sequences LGHNA (CDR1) and YNFKEQ (CDR2) are obtained from the germline V gene. The CDR3 starts with the cysteine, ends with the phenylalanine, and has 14 residues. CDR3 DNA is the only sequence kept; it has 42 bases, read in frame from the first base. Relative to germline, V is 5 bases shorter and J is 2 bases shorter, with 13 bases between their ends. Read against the paper, the sample's treatment or condition label means: randomized to nivolumab then ipilimumab (arm A) or the reverse (arm B). None of the patients in the trial had previously been given DNA-damaging chemotherapy. A FACS Aria II flow cytometer was used to sort live CD3+CD8+ cells that were negative for CD19 and CD56 from thawed PBMCs. CheckMate 064, a randomized, open-label phase II trial of sequential checkpoint blockade, was the source of the samples, all of which came from patients with melanoma. Peripheral blood mononuclear cells were collected by leukapheresis, purified with Ficoll-Paque, and frozen in human serum with around 10% DMSO. Immediately after sorting, the purity of the sorted blood CD3+CD8+ cells was confirmed to be >95%, and DNA was then extracted.

Material: CD8+ T cells sorted from blood (inferred from file names), obtained from a patient given nivolumab and ipilimumab in sequence. The sequence was collected from a human donor with melanoma. Recombination connected TRBV4-2 to TRBJ2-7; the D gene is possibly TRBD1, with 6 bases matching. CDR3 region: CASSLLPGAYEQYF. At the DNA level, the sequence is TGTGCCAGCAGCTTATTACCAGGGGCCTACGAGCAGTACTTC.